One and the same sample provided the 16 T cell receptor beta chains below, sequenced in a study of regulatory T cells in long-lasting Graves disease. Library construction for TCR beta used iRepertoire HTBI primers and Arm-PCR of CDR3 regions. TCRdb recomputed calls from the multiplex PCR reads with MiXCR, one row per CDR3 protein. Found here are about 310,000 distinct CDR3 sequences, 20% to 25% of them singletons; the top ten hold approximately 53%. The time point here: persistent/refractory GD, antithyroid drugs over 5 years with positive TRAb. RNA isolated from PBMCs was used to make the TCR library. Sequences were derived from peripheral blood mononuclear cells (PBMCs), sampled when the disease was refractory, from a patient treated with antithyroid drugs. The receptor set was obtained from a female donor with Graves disease.

This clonotype has a count of ten or more. This chain joins TRBV18 and TRBJ1-6, with 7 bases aligning to TRBD1. J gave up 5 bases and V 5 bases, and 6 bases lay outside the gene matches. The CDR3 has 15 residues. The germline V gene has CDR1 KGHSH and CDR2 LQKENI. The CDR3 protein is CASSFRDSDNSPLHF. The CDR3 nucleotides read TGTGCCAGCTCATTTCGGGACAGCGATAATTCACCCCTCCACTTT.

As concerns this clonotype: Sequence at one end of the junction differs from germline and may be a read error. The chain uses TRBV7-2 and TRBJ2-7, with TRBD2 as a possible D gene (6 bases). CDR3 length equals 13 residues. CDR1 is SGHTA and CDR2 is FQGNSA in the germline V gene. The CDR3 reads CVSSLEEGYEQYF. CDR3 sequence (DNA): TGTGTCAGCAGCTTAGAGGAGGGGTACGAGCAGTACTTC.

In this sample, this clonotype turned up many times. This rearrangement joins TRBV2 to TRBJ2-7, with 9 bases that match TRBD1. V shed 6 bases, J shed 5 bases, and the junction held 8 bases outside the gene matches. CDR3 length: 14 residues. The germline V gene has CDR1 SNHLY and CDR2 FYNNEI. The CDR3 loop is CASRAEGQGNEQYF. CDR3 nucleotide sequence: TGTGCCAGCAGAGCTGAGGGACAGGGTAACGAGCAGTACTTC.

Comments on this clonotype: An end of the junction does not agree with germline; a read error may underlie this. This chain links TRBV15 with TRBJ1-1; D call uncertain. Germline assignment: CDR1 LNHNV and CDR2 YYDKDF (reference sequence). The CDR3 loop spans 13 amino acids. For the CDR3, the DNA is TGTGCCACCAACAGAGATCTAGGTAATGAAGCTTTCTTT. It encodes CATNRDLGNEAFF.

This clonotype was recorded a few times. A much larger clone is a single base away; this may be a read error. The chain couples TRBV29-1 to TRBJ2-5, with D maybe TRBD1 (6 bases). The germline V gene has CDR1 SQVTM and CDR2 ANQGSEA. The CDR3 sequence is 15 residues long. Trimming left V 4 bases short and J 4 bases short, with 19 bases between. CDR3: CSVVGASEGLETQYF. CDR3 nucleotides: TGCAGCGTTGTGGGGGCTAGTGAGGGTTTAGAGACCCAGTACTTC. The full variable domain, with the rest looked up from reference TRBV29-1 and TRBJ2-5, is SAVISQKPSRDICQRGTSLTIQCQVDSQVTMMFWYRQQPGQSLTLIATANQGSEATYESGFVIDKFPISRPNLTFSTLTVSNMSPEDSSIYLCSVVGASEGLETQYFGPGTRLLVL.

This clonotype was recorded a few times. This sequence joins TRBV11-2 and TRBJ1-5; D remains ambiguous. CDR1 and CDR2 from the germline V gene are SGHAT and FQNNGV. V was trimmed by 0 bases and J by 3 bases, leaving 9 bases between them. The CDR3 runs to 15 residues. CDR3 region: CASSLDGLFNQPQHF. For the CDR3, the DNA is TGTGCCAGCAGCTTAGACGGGTTGTTCAATCAGCCCCAGCATTTT.

This clonotype has just a few counts. The V and J genes are TRBV10-2 and TRBJ2-7, with 9 bases identical to TRBD1. Per the germline V gene, CDR1 is WSHSY and CDR2 is SAAADI. CDR3 length: 13 residues. J gave up 8 bases and V 2 bases, and 4 bases lay outside the gene matches. The CDR3 sequence: CASSETGGVQQYF. The CDR3 DNA is TGCGCCAGCAGTGAGACAGGGGGCGTCCAGCAGTACTTC.

The chain uses TRBV29-1 and TRBJ1-1, with a weak D call TRBD1 (5 bases). The CDR3 has 11 amino acids. Trimming removed 8 bases from V and 2 bases from J, with 9 bases in between. Germline V gene sequence: CDR1 SQVTM, CDR2 ANQGSEA. The CDR3 loop is CSSTDNTEAFF. CDR3 in DNA: TGCAGCTCGACAGACAACACTGAAGCTTTCTTT.

This clonotype was recorded at least ten times. The chain combines TRBV7-2 with TRBJ2-5; D call uncertain. Between the trimmed V and J ends, which lost 8 bases and 4 bases, there was a span of 20 bases. This CDR3 contains 15 residues. CDR1 and CDR2 from the germline V gene are SGHTA and FQGNSA. The CDR3 loop reads CASSLWGSRVETQYF. DNA of the CDR3: TGTGCCAGCTCCCTGTGGGGTTCACGGGTAGAGACCCAGTACTTC.

The rearrangement uses TRBV25-1 and TRBJ2-3; 8 nucleotides agree with TRBD2. CDR3 length: 15 residues. Trimming cost V 2 bases and J 1 base; bases outside gene matches: 2. CDR1 is MGHDK, CDR2 SYGVNS, per germline. CDR3 DNA: TGTGCCAGCAGTGAACTAGCGGGCCGCACAGATACGCAGTATTTT. It specifies CASSELAGRTDTQYF. Combining the CDR3 with reference TRBV25-1 and TRBJ2-3 gives the whole variable domain EADIYQTPRYLVIGTGKKITLECSQTMGHDKMYWYQQDPGMELHLIHYSYGVNSTEKGDLSSESTVSRIRTEHFPLTLESARPSHTSQYLCASSELAGRTDTQYFGPGTRLTVL.

This clonotype was detected ten times or more. The V call is TRBV7-2, the J call TRBJ2-7, with TRBD1 matching 8 bases. CDR3 length equals 15 residues. J was trimmed by 3 bases and V by 4 bases; bases with no gene match: 8. Germline CDR1 and CDR2: SGHTA and FQGNSA. The CDR3 DNA reads as TGTGCCAGCAGCTACATGACAGGGGCGAGCTACGAGCAGTACTTC. It encodes CASSYMTGASYEQYF.

This clonotype was seen a handful of times. Mismatch with germline at one junction end may stem from a read error. The chain is built from TRBV6-5 and TRBJ1-2; D is perhaps TRBD1 (5 bases). The CDR3 covers 15 residues. Germline CDR1 and CDR2: MNHEY and SVGAGI. The CDR3 is CASSDSNTGVGGYTF. CDR3 sequence (DNA): TGTGCCAGCAGTGACTCGAATACAGGTGTCGGTGGCTACACCTTC.

This clonotype has ten or more counts. The chain's CDR3 is CAGQRQRHSYEQYF. The CDR3, as DNA: TGTGCCGGTCAGCGGCAGCGGCACTCCTACGAGCAGTACTTC. This chain joins TRBV30 and TRBJ2-7, with a weak D call TRBD2 (5 bases). Per the germline V gene, CDR1 is GTSNPN and CDR2 is SVGIG (reference sequence). This CDR3 contains 14 residues. V shed 8 bases and J shed 0 bases, with 17 bases lying between them.

This clonotype was found a few times. The chain recombines TRBV20-1 with TRBJ2-2; a possible D gene is TRBD2 (5 bases). CDR1 DFQATT and CDR2 SNEGSKA come from the germline V gene (reference sequence). The CDR3 spans 15 residues. Trimming pared 3 bases from V and 5 bases from J, leaving 16 bases between. In DNA, the CDR3 is TGCAGTGCTAGGGGTGAGGACTCCGGAACCGGGGAGCTGTTTTTT. It translates to CSARGEDSGTGELFF.

About this clonotype itself: A much larger clone lies one base from this, so it may be a read error. This likely comes from a read error, as the CDR3 has no conserved phenylalanine or tryptophan at its end. V and J are TRBV12-3 or TRBV12-4 and TRBJ2-7; 7 bases map to TRBD2. V gave up 8 bases and J gave up 4 bases; unmatched junction bases: 14. There are 15 residues in the CDR3. The CDR3 reads CASSSTAGVGYEQYL. The CDR3 DNA sequence: TGTGCCAGCTCGAGTACGGCGGGAGTGGGTTACGAGCAGTACCTC.

The chain recombines TRBV4-1 with TRBJ2-7; D ambiguous. Germline-derived CDR1 and CDR2 are MGHRA and YSYEKL. Trimming shortened V by 0 bases and J by 2 bases, and 11 bases separated the two germline ends. This CDR3 contains 15 residues. DNA of the CDR3: TGCGCCAGCAGCCAAGATTACAGCCATACCTACGAGCAGTACTTC. It yields the protein CASSQDYSHTYEQYF.